These 9 T cell receptor beta chains were all obtained from the same sample, sequenced in a study of T cell repertoires in cytomegalovirus infection. Using its own MiXCR run on the reads, TCRdb lists one record per CDR3 protein. This sample carries around 450,000 distinct CDR3 sequences, about 33% of them seen once, and the ten largest clones take approximately 15%. Sequencing was performed on PBMCs. Receptor source: a human donor in good health (CMV status not recorded). Some clones in this sample may be carry-over from other donors' samples.

This chain joins TRBV6-1 and TRBJ2-4, with D uncertain. The germline V gene encodes CDR1 MNHNS and CDR2 SASEGT. CDR3 length: 13 residues. V was cut by 8 bases and J by 11 bases, with 19 bases left in between. CDR3 residues: CASHKRENPVQYF. In DNA, the CDR3 is TGTGCCAGCCATAAGCGCGAAAATCCCGTTCAGTACTTC.

Points on this clonotype: A much larger clone differs by one base, so this may be a read error. This chain uses TRBV7-2 with TRBJ2-7; D might be TRBD2 (6 bases). Trimming left V 8 bases short and J 2 bases short, with 19 bases between. Per the germline V gene, CDR1 is SGHTA and CDR2 is FQGNSA. CDR3 length equals 15 residues. The CDR3 DNA reads as TGTGCCAGCCGTTTGGGACTCTACCAAACCTACGAGCAGTACTTC. Its translation: CASRLGLYQTYEQYF.

The rearrangement joins TRBV6-1 to TRBJ1-1, with D unclear. Trimming pared 5 bases from V and 2 bases from J, leaving 9 bases between. The CDR3 is 13 residues long. Germline V gene data show CDR1 as MNHNS and CDR2 as SASEGT. CDR3 loop: CASSIDTNTEAFF. The CDR3 DNA sequence: TGTGCCAGCAGTATTGACACCAACACTGAAGCTTTCTTT.

This clonotype was detected ten times or more. The chain uses TRBV7-2 and TRBJ2-2; D remains ambiguous. The V and J ends lost 5 bases and 0 bases respectively, with 13 bases between them. Germline V gives CDR1 SGHTA, CDR2 FQGNSA. CDR3 length equals 16 residues. DNA for the CDR3: TGTGCCAGCAGCCTCGACTCTCACCCGAACACCGGGGAGCTGTTTTTT. It translates to CASSLDSHPNTGELFF. Complete variable domain (other parts from reference TRBV7-2 and TRBJ2-2): GAGVSQSPSNKVTEKGKDVELRCDPISGHTALYWYRQSLGQGLEFLIYFQGNSAPDKSGLPSDRFSAERTGGSVSTLTIQRTQQEDSAVYLCASSLDSHPNTGELFFGEGSRLTVL.

Regarding this clonotype: A read error may be the cause here, since a much bigger clone is one base away. The chain is built from TRBV7-2 and TRBJ2-1; D is perhaps TRBD1 (6 bases). The germline V gene has CDR1 SGHTA and CDR2 FQGNSA. The CDR3 loop spans 12 amino acids. As DNA, the CDR3 is TGTGCCAGCAGCTTTAGCGACTGGGGGCAGTTATTC. Its translation is CASSFSDWGQLF.

This clonotype was detected only a few times. The CDR3 reads CASSEAPGTGELFF. The CDR3 nucleotides read TGTGCCAGCAGTGAAGCACCGGGCACCGGGGAGCTGTTTTTT. The V call is TRBV6-1, the J call TRBJ2-2; no clear D gene. This CDR3 has 14 amino acids. Deletions cut 0 bases from V and 4 bases from J, with 6 bases between. Per the germline V gene, CDR1 is MNHNS and CDR2 is SASEGT.

This clonotype has at least ten counts. The chain uses TRBV7-9 and TRBJ1-6; D is possibly TRBD1 (6 bases). Germline CDR1 is SEHNR and CDR2 is FQNEAQ (reference sequence). The V end was cut by 5 bases, the J end by 8 bases, with 13 bases between. The CDR3 totals 14 residues. CDR3 bases: TGTGCCAGCAGCCCCCGACAGGTTTATTCACCCCTCCACTTT. This sequence encodes CASSPRQVYSPLHF.

This clonotype was seen a handful of times. The V gene is TRBV7-6, the J gene TRBJ1-3, with D tentatively TRBD1 (5 bases). Per germline, CDR1 SGHVS and CDR2 FNYEAQ. Deletions cut 3 bases from V and 2 bases from J, with 17 bases between. CDR3 length: 17 amino acids. CDR3 region: CASSFGTFGGPGNTIYF. CDR3 in DNA: TGTGCCAGCAGCTTCGGGACTTTCGGAGGGCCTGGAAACACCATATATTTT.

This CDR3 reads CASSQDGSVRNEQFF. In DNA, the CDR3 is TGCGCCAGCAGCCAAGATGGGTCAGTCCGAAATGAGCAGTTCTTC. The V and J genes are TRBV4-3 and TRBJ2-1; D uncertain. The CDR3 consists of 15 residues. Germline V gene lookup returns CDR1 LGHNA and CDR2 YSLEER. Trimming removed 0 bases at V and 7 bases at J, with 13 bases between.